This TCR beta chain was found in a study of CD8 T cells in Susac syndrome. Roughly 0.45 to 1 ug RNA was reverse transcribed with random hexamers. By means of immunoSEQ multiplex PCR, TCR beta CDR3 spanning 54 Vbeta and 13 Jbeta underwent amplification. TCRdb re-analysed the immunoSEQ multiplex PCR reads in MiXCR, keeping a single row per CDR3 protein. The sample includes a few hundred thousand distinct CDR3 sequences, 70% to 90% seen only once; the top ten take over 0.09%. Germline CDR1 reads SGHVS; CDR2 reads FQNEAQ. This CDR3 has 20 residues. Trimming cost V 4 bases and J 1 base; bases outside gene matches: 12.

The sample comprised CD8+ T cells from PBMCs. This sequence was found in a human donor with multiple sclerosis. The chain recombines TRBV7-8 with TRBJ2-2, with 13 bases aligning to TRBD2. CDR3 region: CASSSFSRLAGGRNTGELFF. As DNA, the CDR3 is TGTGCCAGCAGCTCCTTCTCTCGACTAGCGGGAGGACGGAACACCGGGGAGCTGTTTTTT. The whole variable domain, filled in from reference TRBV7-8 and TRBJ2-2, reads GAGVSQSPRYKVAKRGQDVALRCDPISGHVSLFWYQQALGQGPEFLTYFQNEAQLDKSGLPSDRFFAERPEGSVSTLKIQRTQQEDSAVYLCASSSFSRLAGGRNTGELFFGEGSRLTVL.